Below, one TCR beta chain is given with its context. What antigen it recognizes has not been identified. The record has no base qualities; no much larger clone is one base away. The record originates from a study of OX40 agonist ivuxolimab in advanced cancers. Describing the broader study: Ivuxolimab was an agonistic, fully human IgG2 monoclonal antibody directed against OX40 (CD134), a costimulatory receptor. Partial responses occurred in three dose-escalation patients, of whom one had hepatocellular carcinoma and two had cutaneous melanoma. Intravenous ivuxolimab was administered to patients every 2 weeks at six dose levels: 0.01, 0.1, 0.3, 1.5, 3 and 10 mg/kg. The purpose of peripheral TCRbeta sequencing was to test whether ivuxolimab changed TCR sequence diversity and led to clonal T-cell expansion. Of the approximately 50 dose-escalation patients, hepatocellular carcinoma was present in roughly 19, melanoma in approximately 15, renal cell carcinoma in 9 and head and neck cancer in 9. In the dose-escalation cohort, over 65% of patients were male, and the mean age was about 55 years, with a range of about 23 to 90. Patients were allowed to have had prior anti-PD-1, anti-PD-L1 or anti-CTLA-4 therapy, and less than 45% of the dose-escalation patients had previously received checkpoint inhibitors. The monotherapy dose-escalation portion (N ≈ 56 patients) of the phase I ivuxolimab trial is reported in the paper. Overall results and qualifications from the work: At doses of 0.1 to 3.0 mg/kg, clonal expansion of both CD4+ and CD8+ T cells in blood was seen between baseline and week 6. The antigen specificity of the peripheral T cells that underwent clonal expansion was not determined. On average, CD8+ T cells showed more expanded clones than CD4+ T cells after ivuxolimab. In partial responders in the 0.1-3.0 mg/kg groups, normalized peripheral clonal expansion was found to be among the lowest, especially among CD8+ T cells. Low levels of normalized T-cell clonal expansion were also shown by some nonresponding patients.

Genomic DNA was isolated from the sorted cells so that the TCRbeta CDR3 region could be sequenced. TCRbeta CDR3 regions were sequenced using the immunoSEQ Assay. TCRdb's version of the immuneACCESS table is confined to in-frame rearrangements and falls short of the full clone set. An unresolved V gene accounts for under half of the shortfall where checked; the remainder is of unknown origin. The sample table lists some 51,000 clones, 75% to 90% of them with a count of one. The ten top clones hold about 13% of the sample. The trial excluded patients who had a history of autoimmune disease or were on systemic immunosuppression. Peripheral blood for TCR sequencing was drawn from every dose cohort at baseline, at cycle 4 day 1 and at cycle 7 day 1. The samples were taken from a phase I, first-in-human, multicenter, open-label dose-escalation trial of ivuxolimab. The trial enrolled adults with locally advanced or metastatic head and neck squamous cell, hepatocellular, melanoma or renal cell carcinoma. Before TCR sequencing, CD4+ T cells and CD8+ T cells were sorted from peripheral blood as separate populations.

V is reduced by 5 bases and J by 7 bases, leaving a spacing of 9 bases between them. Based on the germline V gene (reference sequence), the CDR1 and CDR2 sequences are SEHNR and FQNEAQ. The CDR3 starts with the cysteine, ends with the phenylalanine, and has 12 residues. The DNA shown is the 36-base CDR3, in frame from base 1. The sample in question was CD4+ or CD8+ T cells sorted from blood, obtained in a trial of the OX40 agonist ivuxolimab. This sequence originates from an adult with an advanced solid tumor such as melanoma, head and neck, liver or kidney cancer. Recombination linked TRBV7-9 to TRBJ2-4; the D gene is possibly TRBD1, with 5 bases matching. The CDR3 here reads CASSPDSNIQYF. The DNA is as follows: TGTGCCAGCAGCCCCGACAGTAACATTCAGTACTTC.